A single T cell receptor beta chain is shown here with its context. Its antigen target is currently unknown. No much larger clone exists at a distance of one base, and base qualities are not known. This entry comes from a study of T-cell reconstitution after alpha-beta-depleted transplantation in children (dated by TCRdb to about 2016). About the full investigation: Using TCR repertoire profiling, the study quantitatively followed how T-cell immune reconstitution unfolded in children after TCRalphabeta/CD19-depleted allogeneic hematopoietic cell transplantation. The paper's findings and limits, for the study overall: Over the following months the frequencies of hyperexpanded clones went down, and after one year T-cell counts and TCRbeta diversity were mostly credited to newly produced T cells. In some patients, high TCRbeta diversity at day 60 was attributed to recipient T cells and intrathymic progenitors that had survived conditioning. The apparently early recovery of alphabetaT-cell counts about two months after transplant reportedly depended on only several hundred rapidly expanded clones that came from non-depleted graft cells.

Read against the paper, the sample's treatment or condition label means: allogeneic hematopoietic cell transplantation with graft depleted of TCRalphabeta T cells and CD19 B cells. TCRalphabeta/CD19-depleted allogeneic hematopoietic cell grafts were given to the transplant recipients, all of whom were children. The library was obtained by PCR. Sequencer: Illumina HiSeq 2500. Molecular barcoding was employed in the preparation of TCR libraries, with unique molecular identifiers being used to normalize TCRbeta repertoire quantification. Using fastp trimming at Q25 and MiXCR clonotype assembly, TCRdb reanalyzed the public sequencing data and kept in-frame beta chains. Rows with one shared CDR3 protein collapse into an entry with the most common genes and DNA. Across this sample there are a few hundred thousand distinct CDR3 sequences, with 25% to 30% seen only once. The leading ten clones occupy around a third of the sample.

The sequence was collected from a boy younger than two with Wiskott-Aldrich syndrome, due to receive a stem cell transplant. The material sequenced was PBMCs, taken before TCRalphabeta/CD19-depleted stem cell transplant.

The CDR3 protein sequence reads: CASSFGGTSGATDTQYF. The DNA reads as follows: TGCGCCAGCAGCTTTGGCGGGACTAGCGGGGCCACAGATACGCAGTATTTT. Rearrangement joined TRBV5-1 to TRBJ2-3; 13 middle bases align to TRBD2. As encoded in the germline V gene, CDR1 is SGHRS while CDR2 is YFSETQ. Trimming removed 2 bases from V and 2 bases from J; the gene matches leave 5 bases unexplained. The CDR3 runs 17 amino acids, cysteine and phenylalanine included. This entry keeps only the CDR3 DNA: 51 bases, framed from base 1.